This T cell receptor beta chain is from a study of T cell repertoires in cytomegalovirus infection. Study-wide background: Evidence of both CMV infection and a matching HLA type came from public TCR beta signatures.

Germline assignment: CDR1 MDHEN and CDR2 SYDVKM. The V end was cut by 3 bases, the J end by 2 bases, with 16 bases between. This CDR3 region has 16 residues. MiXCR was run by TCRdb on the reads, yielding one entry per CDR3 protein. There are roughly 230,000 distinct CDR3 sequences in the sample; roughly 6.5% occur only once, and 5.5% to 6.5% lies in the top ten. This sequence was found in a human donor in good health (CMV status not recorded). Some clones in this sample may be carry-over from other donors' samples. This chain uses TRBV28 with TRBJ2-5, with D perhaps assigned TRBD1 or TRBD2 (6 bases each). Material: PBMCs. The CDR3 coding sequence is TGTGCCAGCAGTTTCTTCGGCCAAGGGGGGCAAGAGACCCAGTACTTC. Translation: CASSFFGQGGQETQYF.